This is a list of T cell receptor beta chains from one sample in a study of cytomegalovirus exposure and HLA in healthy donors. Repertoires were generated with immunoSEQ multiplex PCR, while TCRdb's copy carries only in-frame clones and drops some. The sample contains around 68,000 clones, approximately 85% of which appear only once. Input material: PBMCs. Receptor source: a female donor in good health and CMV-seronegative. CDR3s include the opening cysteine and the closing phenylalanine or tryptophan. D genes are given only for firm matches. Not all rows give a size; the values are once, few, many and, for expanded clones, a class.

CDR3 length: 15
clone size: .
V gene: TRBV7-6
J gene: TRBJ1-3
D gene: .
CDR3 DNA: TGTGCCAGCAGCTCCAGTGCCCTCTCTGGAAACACCATATATTTT
CDR3 protein: CASSSSALSGNTIYF

CDR3 length: 13
clone size: .
V gene: TRBV4-3
J gene: TRBJ1-4
D gene: .
CDR3 DNA: TGCGCCAGCAGCCAATTTGCGAGGGAAAAACTGTTTTTT
CDR3 protein: CASSQFAREKLFF

CDR3 length: 14
clone size: .
V gene: TRBV7-2
J gene: TRBJ2-5
D gene: TRBD1
CDR3 DNA: TGTGCCAGCAGCCCCTACCTGACAGGGGGTGAGCAGTACTTC
CDR3 protein: CASSPYLTGGEQYF

CDR3 length: 16
clone size: few
V gene: TRBV7-6
J gene: TRBJ2-3
D gene: TRBD2
CDR3 DNA: TGTGCCAGCAGCCTACATCGACTAGCGGGCCAGGATACGCAGTATTTT
CDR3 protein: CASSLHRLAGQDTQYF

CDR3 length: 16
clone size: .
V gene: TRBV28
J gene: TRBJ2-5
D gene: TRBD2
CDR3 DNA: TGTGCCAGCAGTTTACTCCGACTAGCGGGACTTGGGACCCAGTACTTC
CDR3 protein: CASSLLRLAGLGTQYF

CDR3 length: 15
clone size: .
V gene: TRBV18
J gene: TRBJ2-1
D gene: TRBD1
CDR3 DNA: TGTGCCAGCTCACCACCGGGACAGGGGCCGGATGAGCAGTTCTTC
CDR3 protein: CASSPPGQGPDEQFF

CDR3 length: 14
clone size: .
V gene: TRBV7-2
J gene: TRBJ1-5
D gene: .
CDR3 DNA: TGTGCCAGCAGCTCGAGCAGGGGCGGGCAGCCCCAGCATTTT
CDR3 protein: CASSSSRGGQPQHF

CDR3 length: 14
clone size: .
V gene: TRBV2
J gene: TRBJ1-3
D gene: .
CDR3 DNA: TGTGCCAGCAGTGAACAAATCTCTGGAAACACCATATATTTT
CDR3 protein: CASSEQISGNTIYF

CDR3 length: 16
clone size: few
V gene: TRBV9
J gene: TRBJ2-6
D gene: .
CDR3 DNA: TGTGCCAGCAGCCAAGAACCGGGCTCTGGGGCCAACGTCCTGACTTTC
CDR3 protein: CASSQEPGSGANVLTF

CDR3 length: 17
clone size: .
V gene: TRBV10-3
J gene: TRBJ1-3
D gene: .
CDR3 DNA: TGTGCCATCAGTGAGTCCCTAGGATATTTATCTGGAAACACCATATATTTT
CDR3 protein: CAISESLGYLSGNTIYF

CDR3 length: 13
clone size: few
V gene: TRBV19
J gene: TRBJ2-7
D gene: .
CDR3 DNA: TGTGCCAGTAGTATAAACAGGGACCACGAGCAGTACTTC
CDR3 protein: CASSINRDHEQYF

CDR3 length: 19
clone size: .
V gene: TRBV28
J gene: TRBJ2-1
D gene: TRBD2
CDR3 DNA: TGTGCCAGCACCGCGTCGGGACTAGCGGGAGGGCGTGGGTTTGATGAGCAGTTCTTC
CDR3 protein: CASTASGLAGGRGFDEQFF

CDR3 length: 15
clone size: .
V gene: TRBV19
J gene: TRBJ2-7
D gene: .
CDR3 DNA: TGTGCCAGTAGGACAACGGGACACAGGCCCTACGAGCAGTACTTC
CDR3 protein: CASRTTGHRPYEQYF

CDR3 length: 14
clone size: few
V gene: TRBV9
J gene: TRBJ1-1
D gene: .
CDR3 DNA: TGTGCCAGCAGCCCTCAACAGGGGAACACTGAAGCTTTCTTT
CDR3 protein: CASSPQQGNTEAFF

CDR3 length: 17
clone size: .
V gene: TRBV7-2
J gene: TRBJ2-7
D gene: TRBD1
CDR3 DNA: TGTGCCAGCAGCCCGGGACAGGGGGCATACAAGTACTACGAGCAGTACTTC
CDR3 protein: CASSPGQGAYKYYEQYF

CDR3 length: 16
clone size: .
V gene: TRBV25-1
J gene: TRBJ2-5
D gene: TRBD1
CDR3 DNA: TGTGCCAGCAGTGAGGGGACAGCGCAGGCCGAAGAGACCCAGTACTTC
CDR3 protein: CASSEGTAQAEETQYF

CDR3 length: 20
clone size: .
V gene: TRBV9
J gene: TRBJ2-3
D gene: TRBD2
CDR3 DNA: TGTGCCAGCAGCGTAGTCCCCGGACTAGCGGGAGGGAGGAGCACAGATACGCAGTATTTT
CDR3 protein: CASSVVPGLAGGRSTDTQYF

CDR3 length: 17
clone size: .
V gene: TRBV7-2
J gene: TRBJ2-3
D gene: TRBD2
CDR3 DNA: TGTGCCAGCAGCTTAGGGTGGGTCGCGGGAGGTACAGATACGCAGTATTTT
CDR3 protein: CASSLGWVAGGTDTQYF

CDR3 length: 15
clone size: .
V gene: TRBV29-1
J gene: TRBJ1-1
D gene: TRBD1
CDR3 DNA: TGCAGCGCTGCGGACCTACAGGGGAAGAACACTGAAGCTTTCTTT
CDR3 protein: CSAADLQGKNTEAFF

CDR3 length: 14
clone size: .
V gene: TRBV4-3
J gene: TRBJ2-7
D gene: TRBD1
CDR3 DNA: TGCGCCAGCAGCTACTACGACAGGGCAGGCGAGCAGTACTTC
CDR3 protein: CASSYYDRAGEQYF

CDR3 length: 12
clone size: .
V gene: TRBV7-9
J gene: TRBJ2-5
D gene: .
CDR3 DNA: TGTGCCAGCAGCTTGTCGGAAGAGACCCAGTACTTC
CDR3 protein: CASSLSEETQYF

CDR3 length: 14
clone size: .
V gene: TRBV7-7
J gene: TRBJ2-1
D gene: .
CDR3 DNA: TGTGCTAGCAGCTTAGATGGGCTCGGCAATGAGCAGTTCTTC
CDR3 protein: CASSLDGLGNEQFF

CDR3 length: 15
clone size: .
V gene: TRBV7-9
J gene: TRBJ2-7
D gene: TRBD1
CDR3 DNA: TGTGCCAGCAGCTTAGTCGGGACAGGGGGCGACGAGCAGTACTTC
CDR3 protein: CASSLVGTGGDEQYF

CDR3 length: 13
clone size: few
V gene: TRBV7-2
J gene: TRBJ1-3
D gene: TRBD1
CDR3 DNA: TGTGCCAGCAGCTCTGACAGGGGGTACACCATATATTTT
CDR3 protein: CASSSDRGYTIYF

CDR3 length: 15
clone size: .
V gene: TRBV27
J gene: TRBJ2-7
D gene: TRBD2
CDR3 DNA: TGTGCCAGCAGGAGGTTGACTAGCGGGAGGGACGAGCAGTACTTC
CDR3 protein: CASRRLTSGRDEQYF

CDR3 length: 20
clone size: once
V gene: TRBV27
J gene: TRBJ1-6
D gene: TRBD1
CDR3 DNA: TGTGCCAGCAGTTTATCGATTTCCGGACAGGGTAGCTCCTATAATTCACCCCTCCACTTT
CDR3 protein: CASSLSISGQGSSYNSPLHF

CDR3 length: 17
clone size: .
V gene: TRBV28
J gene: TRBJ2-1
D gene: TRBD1
CDR3 DNA: TGTGCCACCCAGGGTGCGGGACAGGGGGCCCCTCTTTATGAGCAGTTCTTC
CDR3 protein: CATQGAGQGAPLYEQFF

CDR3 length: 15
clone size: few
V gene: TRBV28
J gene: TRBJ1-5
D gene: TRBD1
CDR3 DNA: TGTGCCAGCAGAATGGACAGGGTTCTCAATCAGCCCCAGCATTTT
CDR3 protein: CASRMDRVLNQPQHF

CDR3 length: 15
clone size: .
V gene: TRBV7-9
J gene: TRBJ1-1
D gene: TRBD1
CDR3 DNA: TGTTCCAGCAGCAGACACAGGGGGCGTAGGACTGAAGCTTTCTTT
CDR3 protein: CSSSRHRGRRTEAFF

CDR3 length: 16
clone size: once
V gene: TRBV6-6
J gene: TRBJ2-5
D gene: .
CDR3 DNA: TGTGCCAGCAGTTATATCGGGCAGGAGGGGAAAGAGACCCAGTACTTC
CDR3 protein: CASSYIGQEGKETQYF

CDR3 length: 15
clone size: .
V gene: TRBV7-8
J gene: TRBJ2-3
D gene: .
CDR3 DNA: TGTGCCAGCAGCCGTAGACCGGGGGTAGCAGATACGCAGTATTTT
CDR3 protein: CASSRRPGVADTQYF

CDR3 length: 12
clone size: .
V gene: TRBV30
J gene: TRBJ1-5
D gene: .
CDR3 DNA: TGTGCCTGGAGTTATAGCAATCAGCCCCAGCATTTT
CDR3 protein: CAWSYSNQPQHF

CDR3 length: 15
clone size: once
V gene: TRBV30
J gene: TRBJ1-1
D gene: .
CDR3 DNA: TGTGCCTGGAAACTCGTGCGGGGCTCGAACACTGAAGCTTTCTTT
CDR3 protein: CAWKLVRGSNTEAFF

CDR3 length: 13
clone size: .
V gene: TRBV5-4
J gene: TRBJ1-2
D gene: TRBD1
CDR3 DNA: TGTGCCATCTCGACAGGGGATAACTATGGCTACACCTTC
CDR3 protein: CAISTGDNYGYTF

CDR3 length: 11
clone size: .
V gene: TRBV7-9
J gene: TRBJ2-7
D gene: .
CDR3 DNA: TGTGCCAGCAGCTTTTCGGACGAGCAGTACTTC
CDR3 protein: CASSFSDEQYF

CDR3 length: 16
clone size: .
V gene: TRBV2
J gene: TRBJ2-2
D gene: .
CDR3 DNA: TGTGCCAGCAGTATCGGCAGGGTGAGGACGGCCGGGGAGCTGTTTTTT
CDR3 protein: CASSIGRVRTAGELFF

CDR3 length: 13
clone size: .
V gene: TRBV4-3
J gene: TRBJ1-2
D gene: .
CDR3 DNA: TGCGCCAGCAGCCAAGAGGCCAGTTATGGCTACACCTTC
CDR3 protein: CASSQEASYGYTF

CDR3 length: 15
clone size: .
V gene: TRBV28
J gene: TRBJ2-2
D gene: .
CDR3 DNA: TGTGCCAGCAGTGTGAGTGGGGCCCCCACCGGGGAGCTGTTTTTT
CDR3 protein: CASSVSGAPTGELFF

CDR3 length: 12
clone size: .
V gene: TRBV7-2
J gene: TRBJ2-7
D gene: .
CDR3 DNA: TGTGCCAGCAGCCCGGGTTCCTACGAGCAGTACTTC
CDR3 protein: CASSPGSYEQYF

CDR3 length: 15
clone size: .
V gene: TRBV7-8
J gene: TRBJ1-1
D gene: .
CDR3 DNA: TGTGCCAGCAGCTTAGTGCCAGGGTTCCAGACTGAAGCTTTCTTT
CDR3 protein: CASSLVPGFQTEAFF

CDR3 length: 15
clone size: .
V gene: TRBV28
J gene: TRBJ2-3
D gene: .
CDR3 DNA: TGTGCCAGCAGTTTGGGGGAGTCGAGGGGGGATACGCAGTATTTT
CDR3 protein: CASSLGESRGDTQYF

CDR3 length: 16
clone size: once
V gene: TRBV14
J gene: TRBJ2-2
D gene: TRBD2
CDR3 DNA: TGTGCCAGCAGCCAAGGACTAGCGGGAGCAGCGGGGGAGCTGTTTTTT
CDR3 protein: CASSQGLAGAAGELFF

CDR3 length: 15
clone size: .
V gene: TRBV6-5
J gene: TRBJ2-7
D gene: TRBD2
CDR3 DNA: TGTGCCAGCAGTTACACGGGGGGTTCTACCTACGAGCAGTACTTC
CDR3 protein: CASSYTGGSTYEQYF

CDR3 length: 16
clone size: .
V gene: TRBV14
J gene: TRBJ2-7
D gene: TRBD2
CDR3 DNA: TGTGCCAGCACCCCCTCCGGAGTAGCGGGAATCTACGAGCAGTACTTC
CDR3 protein: CASTPSGVAGIYEQYF

CDR3 length: 15
clone size: .
V gene: TRBV4-2
J gene: TRBJ1-3
D gene: .
CDR3 DNA: TGTGCCAGCAGCCTCAGGGCCTCCTCTGGAAACACCATATATTTT
CDR3 protein: CASSLRASSGNTIYF

CDR3 length: 14
clone size: .
V gene: TRBV30
J gene: TRBJ2-7
D gene: .
CDR3 DNA: TGTGCCTGGAGTACAAGCGGAGAGGTCTACGAGCAGTACTTC
CDR3 protein: CAWSTSGEVYEQYF

CDR3 length: 14
clone size: .
V gene: TRBV11-2
J gene: TRBJ1-2
D gene: TRBD1
CDR3 DNA: TGTGCCAGCAGCGCGGGACAGGGCACATATGGCTACACCTTC
CDR3 protein: CASSAGQGTYGYTF

CDR3 length: 14
clone size: .
V gene: TRBV18
J gene: TRBJ1-4
D gene: TRBD1
CDR3 DNA: TGTGCCAGCTCACCTGCAGGGGGCGTCGAAAAACTGTTTTTT
CDR3 protein: CASSPAGGVEKLFF

CDR3 length: 15
clone size: .
V gene: TRBV29-1
J gene: TRBJ2-1
D gene: .
CDR3 DNA: TGCAGCGTTTCCCTGACTAGATCAGTTTCCAATGAGCAGTTCTTC
CDR3 protein: CSVSLTRSVSNEQFF

CDR3 length: 15
clone size: few
V gene: TRBV11-2
J gene: TRBJ2-1
D gene: TRBD2
CDR3 DNA: TGTGCCAGCAGCATACGGGACTACCTATACAATGAGCAGTTCTTC
CDR3 protein: CASSIRDYLYNEQFF

CDR3 length: 12
clone size: .
V gene: TRBV7-2
J gene: TRBJ2-5
D gene: .
CDR3 DNA: TGTGCCAGCAGCTTCCGGGGAGAGACCCAGTACTTC
CDR3 protein: CASSFRGETQYF

CDR3 length: 15
clone size: .
V gene: TRBV7-2
J gene: TRBJ2-1
D gene: .
CDR3 DNA: TGTGCCAGCAGATCTTCCTCTTATTCCTACAATGAGCAGTTCTTC
CDR3 protein: CASRSSSYSYNEQFF